This T cell receptor (beta chain) derives from a study of blood T cell repertoires in COVID-19. Turning to the study itself: Sites across the United States, Italy and Spain contributed samples from acute and convalescent COVID-19. The cDNA or gDNA used as material had been derived from T cells, B-cell-depleted T cells, or PBMCs.

Per the study methods: The assay estimated nucleated cells by amplifying reference gene primers. The table came from immunoSEQ multiplex PCR; TCRdb's copy has only in-frame clones and leaves some out. That table gives V, J and clone size, and the DNA gave D and trimming. The table records over 350,000 clones, 86% of them present only once. The germline CDR1 and CDR2 sequences are LNHNV and YYDKDF (reference sequence). Deletions cut 5 bases from V and 7 bases from J, with 21 bases between. The CDR3 has 16 amino acids. A single count supports this clone. The chain couples TRBV15 to TRBJ1-5; possibly TRBD1 for D (5 bases). Material for sequencing was peripheral blood. The sequence was obtained from a woman aged 25-40 years with active or convalescent COVID-19. The chain's CDR3 is CATSGAGQGFGQPQHF. Here the CDR3 DNA reads TGTGCCACCAGCGGCGCCGGACAAGGATTCGGACAGCCCCAGCATTTT.